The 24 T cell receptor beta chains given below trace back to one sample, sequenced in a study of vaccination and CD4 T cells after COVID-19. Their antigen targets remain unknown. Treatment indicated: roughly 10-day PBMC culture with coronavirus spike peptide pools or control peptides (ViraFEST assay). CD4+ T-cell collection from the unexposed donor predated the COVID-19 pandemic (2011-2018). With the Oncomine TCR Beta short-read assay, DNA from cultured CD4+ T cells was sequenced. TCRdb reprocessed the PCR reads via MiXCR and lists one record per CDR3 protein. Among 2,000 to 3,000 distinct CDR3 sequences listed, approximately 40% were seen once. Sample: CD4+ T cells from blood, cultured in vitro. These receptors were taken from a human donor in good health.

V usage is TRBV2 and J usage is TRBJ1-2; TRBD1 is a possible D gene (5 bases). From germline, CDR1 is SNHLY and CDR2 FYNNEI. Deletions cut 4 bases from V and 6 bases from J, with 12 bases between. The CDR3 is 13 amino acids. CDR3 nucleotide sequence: TGTGCCAGCAGTGGCAGGGTAGGGAATGGCTACACCTTC. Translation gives CASSGRVGNGYTF.

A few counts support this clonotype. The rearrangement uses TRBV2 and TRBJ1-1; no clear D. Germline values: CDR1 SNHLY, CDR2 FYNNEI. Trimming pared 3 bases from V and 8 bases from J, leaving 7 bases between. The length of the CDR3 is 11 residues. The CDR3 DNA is TGTGCCAGCAGTGATGGGTTAGAAGCTTTCTTT. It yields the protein CASSDGLEAFF. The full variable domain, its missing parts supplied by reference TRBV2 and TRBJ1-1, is EPEVTQTPSHQVTQMGQEVILRCVPISNHLYFYWYRQILGQKVEFLVSFYNNEISEKSEIFDDQFSVERPDGSNFTLKIRSTKLEDSAMYFCASSDGLEAFFGQGTRLTVV.

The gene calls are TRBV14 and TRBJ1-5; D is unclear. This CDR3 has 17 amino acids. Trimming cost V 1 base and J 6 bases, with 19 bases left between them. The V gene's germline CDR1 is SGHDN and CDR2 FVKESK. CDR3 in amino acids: CASSQGKDRHRAQPQHF. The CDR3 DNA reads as TGTGCCAGCAGCCAAGGTAAGGACCGACACCGGGCTCAGCCCCAGCATTTT.

CDR3 loop: CASSLTGGINEQFF. CDR3 nucleotides: TGCGCCAGCAGCCTGACAGGGGGAATAAATGAGCAGTTCTTC. The V call is TRBV5-1, the J call TRBJ2-1; 9 nucleotides match TRBD1. The length of the CDR3 is 14 residues. The V and J ends lost 4 bases and 7 bases, in that order; junction bases with no gene match: 6. Germline assignment: CDR1 SGHRS and CDR2 YFSETQ.

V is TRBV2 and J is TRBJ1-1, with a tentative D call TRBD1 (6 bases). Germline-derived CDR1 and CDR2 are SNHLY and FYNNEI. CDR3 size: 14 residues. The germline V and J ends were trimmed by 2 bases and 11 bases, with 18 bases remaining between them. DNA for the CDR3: TGTGCCAGCAGTGAAAGGGGGACGGGACTAGGGGCTTTCTTT. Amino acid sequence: CASSERGTGLGAFF.

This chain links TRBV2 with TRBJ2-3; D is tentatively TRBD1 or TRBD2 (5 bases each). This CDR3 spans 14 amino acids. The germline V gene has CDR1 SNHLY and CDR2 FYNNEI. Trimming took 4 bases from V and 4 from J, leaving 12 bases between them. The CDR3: CASSAGIGADTQYF. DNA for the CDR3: TGTGCCAGCAGTGCCGGGATAGGGGCAGATACGCAGTATTTT.

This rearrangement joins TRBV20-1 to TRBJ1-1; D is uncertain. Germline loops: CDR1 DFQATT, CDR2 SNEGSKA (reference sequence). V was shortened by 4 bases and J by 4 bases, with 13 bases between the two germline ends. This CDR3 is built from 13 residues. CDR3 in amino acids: CSANDDPGTEAFF. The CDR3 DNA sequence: TGCAGTGCTAACGACGATCCGGGCACTGAAGCTTTCTTT.

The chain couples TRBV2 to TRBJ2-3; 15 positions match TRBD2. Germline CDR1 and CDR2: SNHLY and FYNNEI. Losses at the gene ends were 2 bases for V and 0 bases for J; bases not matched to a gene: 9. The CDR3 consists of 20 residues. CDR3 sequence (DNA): TGTGCCAGCAGTGAACTCCGGACTAGCGGGGGGGCCTTTAGCACAGATACGCAGTATTTT. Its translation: CASSELRTSGGAFSTDTQYF.

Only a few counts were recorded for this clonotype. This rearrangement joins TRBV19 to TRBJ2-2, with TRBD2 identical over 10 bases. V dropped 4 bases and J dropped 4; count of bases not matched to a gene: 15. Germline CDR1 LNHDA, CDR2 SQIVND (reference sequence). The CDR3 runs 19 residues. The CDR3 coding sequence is TGTGCCAGTAGTACCCGGGGAGCTAGCGGGGGTCGGCCCACCGGGGAGCTGTTTTTT. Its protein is CASSTRGASGGRPTGELFF.

Here the CDR3 reads CASSGLAGGAYEQYF. For the CDR3, the DNA is TGTGCCAGCAGTGGGTTAGCGGGAGGGGCCTACGAGCAGTACTTC. This sequence joins TRBV6-1 and TRBJ2-7; 11 nucleotides align to TRBD2. The CDR3 is 15 amino acids. Germline trimming cut 4 bases from V and 2 bases from J; bases unmatched to any gene: 4. In germline, CDR1 is MNHNS, CDR2 SASEGT.

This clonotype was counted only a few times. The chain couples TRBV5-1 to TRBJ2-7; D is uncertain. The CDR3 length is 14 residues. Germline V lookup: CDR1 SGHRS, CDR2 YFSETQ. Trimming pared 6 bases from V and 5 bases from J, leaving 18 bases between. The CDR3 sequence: CASTLQGPLNEQYF. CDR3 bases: TGCGCCAGCACCCTCCAAGGACCCCTCAACGAGCAGTACTTC.

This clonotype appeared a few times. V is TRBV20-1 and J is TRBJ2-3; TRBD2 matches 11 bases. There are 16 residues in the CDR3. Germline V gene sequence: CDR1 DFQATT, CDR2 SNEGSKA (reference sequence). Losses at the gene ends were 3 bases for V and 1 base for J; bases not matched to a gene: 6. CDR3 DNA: TGCAGTGCTAGCGTAGCGGGAGGGCCGGGCACAGATACGCAGTATTTT. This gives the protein CSASVAGGPGTDTQYF.

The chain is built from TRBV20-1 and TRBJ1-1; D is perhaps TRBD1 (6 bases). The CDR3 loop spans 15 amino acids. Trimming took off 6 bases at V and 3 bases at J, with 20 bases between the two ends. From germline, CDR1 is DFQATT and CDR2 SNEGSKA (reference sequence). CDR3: CSAPRPGHRDTEAFF. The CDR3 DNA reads TGCAGTGCCCCGCGCCCGGGACATCGGGACACTGAAGCTTTCTTT.

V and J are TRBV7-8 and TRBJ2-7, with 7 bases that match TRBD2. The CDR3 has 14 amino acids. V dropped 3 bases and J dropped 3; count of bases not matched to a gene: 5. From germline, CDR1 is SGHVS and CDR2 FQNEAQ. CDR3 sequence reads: CASSLRGSYYEQYF. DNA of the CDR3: TGTGCCAGCAGCTTGCGGGGGTCCTACTACGAGCAGTACTTC.

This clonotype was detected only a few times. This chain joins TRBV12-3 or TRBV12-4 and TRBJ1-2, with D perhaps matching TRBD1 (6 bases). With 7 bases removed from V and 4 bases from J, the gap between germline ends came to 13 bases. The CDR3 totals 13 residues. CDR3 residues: CASKVGGGYGYTF. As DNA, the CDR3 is TGTGCCAGCAAGGTCGGGGGCGGCTATGGCTACACCTTC.

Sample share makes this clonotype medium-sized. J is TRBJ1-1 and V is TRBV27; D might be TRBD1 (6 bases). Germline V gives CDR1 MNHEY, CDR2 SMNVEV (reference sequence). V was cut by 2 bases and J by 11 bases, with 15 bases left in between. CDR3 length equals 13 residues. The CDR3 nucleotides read TGTGCCAGCAGTTTACCTGGGACATCGAAGGCTTTCTTT. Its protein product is CASSLPGTSKAFF.

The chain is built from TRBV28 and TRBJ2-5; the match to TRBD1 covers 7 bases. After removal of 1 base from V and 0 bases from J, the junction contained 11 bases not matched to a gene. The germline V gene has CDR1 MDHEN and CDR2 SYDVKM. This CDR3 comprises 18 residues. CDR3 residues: CASSLSGLGQTYQETQYF. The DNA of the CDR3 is TGTGCCAGCAGTTTATCGGGCTTGGGACAGACGTACCAAGAGACCCAGTACTTC.

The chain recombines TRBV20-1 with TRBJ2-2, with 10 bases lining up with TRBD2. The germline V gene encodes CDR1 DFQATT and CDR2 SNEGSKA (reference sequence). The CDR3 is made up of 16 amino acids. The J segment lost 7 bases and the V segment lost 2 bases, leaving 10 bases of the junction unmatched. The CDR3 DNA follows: TGCAGTGCTAGAAATCGGCTAGCGGGAGTAGGCGGGGAGCTGTTTTTT. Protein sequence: CSARNRLAGVGGELFF.

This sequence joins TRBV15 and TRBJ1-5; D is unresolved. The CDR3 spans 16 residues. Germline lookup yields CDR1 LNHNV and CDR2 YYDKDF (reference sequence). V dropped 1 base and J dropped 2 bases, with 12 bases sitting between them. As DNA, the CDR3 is TGTGCCACCAGCAGAGCCGGGCACCGGCGCAATCAGCCCCAGCATTTT. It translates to CATSRAGHRRNQPQHF.

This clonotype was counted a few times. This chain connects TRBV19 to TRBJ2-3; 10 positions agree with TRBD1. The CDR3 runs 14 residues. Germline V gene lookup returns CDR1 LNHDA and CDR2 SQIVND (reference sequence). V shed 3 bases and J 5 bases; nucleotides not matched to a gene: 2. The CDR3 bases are TGTGCCAGTAGTATCGGACAGGGGGAAGATACGCAGTATTTT. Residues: CASSIGQGEDTQYF.

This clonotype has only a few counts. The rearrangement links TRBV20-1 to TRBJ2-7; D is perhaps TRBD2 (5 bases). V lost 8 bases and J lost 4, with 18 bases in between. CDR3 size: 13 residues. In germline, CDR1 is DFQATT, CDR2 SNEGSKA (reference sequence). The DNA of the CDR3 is TGCAGTCCCCGGACTTCGGCTATTTACGAGCAGTACTTC. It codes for CSPRTSAIYEQYF.

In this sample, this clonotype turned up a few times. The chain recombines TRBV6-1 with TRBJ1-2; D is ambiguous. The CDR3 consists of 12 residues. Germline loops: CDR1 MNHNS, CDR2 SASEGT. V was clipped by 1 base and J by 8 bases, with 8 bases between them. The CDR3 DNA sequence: TGTGCCAGCAGTGAAGTAGGGTGGGGCTACACCTTC. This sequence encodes CASSEVGWGYTF.

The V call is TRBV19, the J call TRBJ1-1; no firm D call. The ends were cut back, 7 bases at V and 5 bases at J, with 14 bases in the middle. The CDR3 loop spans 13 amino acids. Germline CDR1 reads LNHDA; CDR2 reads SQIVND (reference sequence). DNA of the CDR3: TGTGCCAGTAAGCAGGCGTATAGAACTGAAGCTTTCTTT. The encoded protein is CASKQAYRTEAFF.

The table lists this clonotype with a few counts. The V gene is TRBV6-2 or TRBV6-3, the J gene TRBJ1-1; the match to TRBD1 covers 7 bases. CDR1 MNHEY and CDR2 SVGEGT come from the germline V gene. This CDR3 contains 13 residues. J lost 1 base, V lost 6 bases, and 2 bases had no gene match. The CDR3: CASRQGPNTEAFF. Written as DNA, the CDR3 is TGTGCCAGCAGACAGGGGCCGAACACTGAAGCTTTCTTT.